The next 31 T cell receptor beta chains were all read from a single sample in a study of T-cell reconstitution after alpha-beta-depleted transplantation in children. Unique molecular identifiers featured in how the TCRbeta library was prepared. From the PCR reads, TCRdb called clonotypes with MiXCR, one entry per CDR3 protein. The repertoire includes approximately 980,000 distinct CDR3 sequences, about 26% of them detected once, and about 28% sits in the top ten. This specimen was PBMCs, mostly from graft donor cells, taken 360 days after TCRalphabeta/CD19-depleted stem cell transplant. These receptors all stem from a boy under two years old who had a stem cell transplant for SCID, so the T cells may come from the graft donor.

This chain joins TRBV6-2 or TRBV6-3 and TRBJ1-5, with a possible D match to TRBD1 (5 bases). V was pared by 1 base and J by 7 bases, with 11 bases between. The CDR3 consists of 14 residues. Germline V gives CDR1 MNHEY, CDR2 SVGEGT. The CDR3 here is CASSYFAGTQPQHF. The CDR3 nucleotides read TGTGCCAGCAGTTACTTCGCCGGGACGCAGCCCCAGCATTTT.

This chain connects TRBV3-1 to TRBJ2-6, with D possibly TRBD1 on 7 matching bases. The CDR3 covers 16 residues. Germline lookup yields CDR1 LGHDT and CDR2 YNNKEL (reference sequence). Trimming took off 4 bases at V and 11 bases at J, with 21 bases between the two ends. As DNA, the CDR3 is TGTGCCAGCAGCCCGTTCGGGAGTGGGACAGAAGACGTCCTGACTTTC. It translates to CASSPFGSGTEDVLTF.

This chain joins TRBV4-3 and TRBJ2-5, with D perhaps TRBD1 (5 bases). The V and J ends lost 0 bases and 7 bases respectively, with 9 bases between them. The germline V gene encodes CDR1 LGHNA and CDR2 YSLEER. The CDR3 is made up of 13 amino acids. The CDR3 DNA reads as TGCGCCAGCAGCCAAGAAAGGGGCCGGACCCAGTACTTC. This codes for CASSQERGRTQYF.

This clonotype was counted a few times. The chain combines TRBV7-2 with TRBJ2-2, with 7 bases aligning to TRBD2. CDR3 length: 16 residues. The V segment lost 5 bases and the J segment 6 bases; nucleotides outside the gene matches: 12. Germline CDR1 reads SGHTA; CDR2 reads FQGNSA. The CDR3 nucleotides are TGTGCCAGCAGCCCCAGCGGGGCCCGCGGGGCCGGGGAGCTGTTTTTT. Translated, it gives CASSPSGARGAGELFF.

The V gene is TRBV12-3 or TRBV12-4, the J gene TRBJ2-7; the D gene is possibly TRBD1 (5 bases). The V gene lost 5 bases and the J gene lost 7 bases, with 18 bases spanning the gap. This CDR3 is 14 amino acids long. In DNA form, the CDR3 reads TGTGCCAGCAGTCCACGACAGCTTCTAGGAGAGCAGTACTTC. Translating it yields CASSPRQLLGEQYF.

The chain uses TRBV12-3 or TRBV12-4 and TRBJ2-7, with 9 bases that match TRBD1. The junction had 8 bases not matched to a gene; V was cut back by 6 bases and J by 2 bases. CDR3 length: 15 residues. CDR3 amino acids: CASSPWGTGPYEQYF. The DNA for the CDR3 is TGTGCCAGCAGCCCATGGGGGACAGGGCCCTACGAGCAGTACTTC.

This clonotype was counted between two and nine times. This chain joins TRBV20-1 and TRBJ1-2, with TRBD1 matching over 7 bases. The CDR3 has 14 residues. CDR1 is DFQATT, CDR2 SNEGSKA, per germline (reference sequence). The junction had 7 bases not matched to a gene; V was cut back by 3 bases and J by 3 bases. The CDR3 region is CSASKGQLYYGYTF. The CDR3 DNA sequence: TGCAGTGCTAGCAAGGGACAGCTTTACTATGGCTACACCTTC.

The rearrangement joins TRBV20-1 to TRBJ1-2, with no clear D. This CDR3 region has 18 residues. The V gene lost 1 base and the J gene lost 2 bases, with 23 bases spanning the gap. The germline V gene has CDR1 DFQATT and CDR2 SNEGSKA (reference sequence). The CDR3 protein is CSARVSFFLGIRNYGYTF. The CDR3 DNA reads TGCAGTGCTAGAGTTTCCTTTTTTCTGGGGATACGCAACTATGGCTACACCTTC.

The chain employs TRBV7-2 and TRBJ1-1, with unresolved D. The CDR3 sequence is 14 residues long. Per the germline V gene, CDR1 is SGHTA and CDR2 is FQGNSA. V was clipped by 3 bases and J by 6 bases, with 14 bases between them. This chain's CDR3 is CASSFRVRYPEAFF. The DNA for the CDR3 is TGTGCCAGCAGCTTTCGGGTCAGGTACCCTGAAGCTTTCTTT.

This clonotype was picked up many times. The chain recombines TRBV4-3 with TRBJ2-1; maybe TRBD2 (6 bases). Germline loops: CDR1 LGHNA, CDR2 YSLEER. This CDR3 is built from 17 residues. V dropped 0 bases and J dropped 8 bases, with 20 bases sitting between them. This CDR3 is CASSQDRGRDWHDEQFF. The DNA for the CDR3 is TGCGCCAGCAGCCAAGATAGGGGCCGGGACTGGCACGATGAGCAGTTCTTC.

V gene TRBV12-3 or TRBV12-4 combines with J gene TRBJ1-1, with D perhaps TRBD1 (5 bases). Deletions cut 7 bases from V and 5 bases from J, with 17 bases between. There are 14 residues in the CDR3. CDR3 in amino acids: CASTPGMGGTEAFF. The CDR3 DNA reads as TGTGCCAGCACCCCAGGGATGGGAGGGACTGAAGCTTTCTTT.

In its sample, this clonotype was seen a few times. The chain uses TRBV20-1 and TRBJ2-3; the D is unclear. V lost 0 bases, J lost 3 bases, and 10 bases lay in between. CDR1 is DFQATT, CDR2 SNEGSKA, per germline (reference sequence). The CDR3 is made up of 14 amino acids. CDR3 DNA sequence: TGCAGTGCTAGAGAACCTATGGCGACAGATACGCAGTATTTT. Translated: CSAREPMATDTQYF.

In DNA, the CDR3 is TGCGCCAGCAGCTTAGGACAGGGGATGGATGGCTACACCTTC. This translates into CASSLGQGMDGYTF. The chain employs TRBV5-1 and TRBJ1-2; 9 bases match TRBD1. CDR3 size: 14 residues. V lost 2 bases, J lost 6 bases, and 5 bases stayed unmatched. CDR1 is SGHRS, CDR2 YFSETQ, per germline.

V usage is TRBV9 and J usage is TRBJ2-2; 16 bases are a match to TRBD2. From germline, CDR1 is SGDLS and CDR2 YYNGEE. V shed 3 bases and J 4 bases; nucleotides not matched to a gene: 6. The CDR3 runs to 18 residues. The CDR3 DNA follows: TGTGCCAGCAGCGATCCGGGACTAGCGGGGGGGCGCACCGGGGAGCTGTTTTTT. Amino acids: CASSDPGLAGGRTGELFF.

This chain connects TRBV12-3 or TRBV12-4 to TRBJ2-7, with a weak D call TRBD1 (6 bases). There are 16 residues in the CDR3. Trimming removed 3 bases from V and 0 bases from J, with 15 bases in between. The CDR3 DNA sequence: TGTGCCAGCAGTTTTATGGGGGCGCCCGGCTCCTACGAGCAGTACTTC. This translates into CASSFMGAPGSYEQYF.

This clonotype has just a few counts. The chain has TRBV7-6 and TRBJ1-2; maybe TRBD1 (5 bases). Trimming took off 2 bases at V and 4 bases at J, with 17 bases between the two ends. The CDR3 covers 16 residues. Looked up from germline, CDR1 is SGHVS and CDR2 is FNYEAQ. The CDR3 DNA sequence: TGTGCCAGCAGCTTATACCAACCGGGGGAGGGCTATGGCTACACCTTC. Translated, it gives CASSLYQPGEGYGYTF.

This clonotype was found a few times. The rearrangement links TRBV6-1 to TRBJ2-1; the D call may be TRBD1 or TRBD2 (5 bases each). CDR1 MNHNS and CDR2 SASEGT come from the germline V gene. The CDR3 consists of 15 residues. V was pared by 5 bases and J by 6 bases, with 17 bases between. The CDR3: CASSPPLWGPNEQFF. The CDR3 nucleotides read TGTGCCAGCAGTCCTCCCTTATGGGGACCCAATGAGCAGTTCTTC.

This clonotype has more than one count but fewer than ten. V usage is TRBV4-1 and J usage is TRBJ2-4; D gene uncertain. Germline CDR1 is MGHRA and CDR2 is YSYEKL. CDR3 length: 16 residues. Trimming pared 5 bases from V and 2 bases from J, leaving 16 bases between. CDR3 residues: CASSSGDRRSKNIQYF. The CDR3 nucleotides are TGCGCCAGCAGCTCGGGTGACCGGAGATCCAAAAACATTCAGTACTTC.

A few counts support this clonotype. The chain joins TRBV20-1 to TRBJ1-1; D not resolved. The germline V gene encodes CDR1 DFQATT and CDR2 SNEGSKA (reference sequence). Trimming took off 5 bases at V and 0 bases at J, with 16 bases between the two ends. The CDR3 loop spans 15 amino acids. CDR3 in DNA: TGCAGTGCTCTGGTCTTGGGGAGGATGAACACTGAAGCTTTCTTT. Protein product: CSALVLGRMNTEAFF.

The chain is built from TRBV18 and TRBJ2-1; D possibly corresponds to TRBD2 (8 bases). Trimming took off 3 bases at V and 5 bases at J, with 17 bases between the two ends. Germline V gene data show CDR1 as KGHSH and CDR2 as LQKENI. This CDR3 is 16 amino acids long. The CDR3 spells CASSPPGTAGDNEQFF. The CDR3, as DNA: TGTGCCAGCTCACCTCCGGGGACAGCGGGGGACAATGAGCAGTTCTTC.

The genes are TRBV2 and TRBJ1-1, with D perhaps TRBD1 (5 bases). The V end was cut by 4 bases, the J end by 1 base, with 10 bases between. Germline V gene data show CDR1 as SNHLY and CDR2 as FYNNEI. CDR3 length equals 14 residues. The DNA of the CDR3 is TGTGCCAGCAGTGGGACAAGACGGAACACTGAAGCTTTCTTT. It specifies CASSGTRRNTEAFF.

This clonotype was picked up a small number of times. The chain links TRBV12-3 or TRBV12-4 to TRBJ1-2; D uncertain. The CDR3 is 12 amino acids. Trimming cost V 6 bases and J 8 bases, with 13 bases left between them. CDR3 sequence reads: CASSDILGGYTF. The CDR3 DNA follows: TGTGCCAGCAGCGACATTCTTGGCGGCTACACCTTC.

Notes on this clonotype: The germline gene is not matched at one end of the junction; a read error may be the cause. V and J are TRBV7-2 and TRBJ1-2; D is undetermined. The CDR3 length is 13 residues. The germline gives CDR1 SGHTA, CDR2 FQGNSA. Here the CDR3 DNA reads TGTGCCAACAGCTTAATGACATCTGGCGGCTACACCTTC. Translation: CANSLMTSGGYTF.

The genes are TRBV6-5 and TRBJ1-2, with no clear D. Germline V gene sequence: CDR1 MNHEY, CDR2 SVGAGI. V dropped 5 bases and J dropped 8 bases, with 18 bases sitting between them. The CDR3 spans 14 residues. The CDR3 DNA reads TGTGCCAGCAGTAACGAAATGGGTTTTGAGGGCTACACCTTC. It codes for CASSNEMGFEGYTF.

This clonotype has only a few counts. The CDR3 coding sequence is TGTGCCAGCAGCTTCCTCAGGGATCAGCCCCAGCATTTT. It translates to CASSFLRDQPQHF. The chain employs TRBV7-8 and TRBJ1-5, with D tentatively TRBD1 (5 bases). Looked up from germline, CDR1 is SGHVS and CDR2 is FQNEAQ. The CDR3 is 13 amino acids. V lost 3 bases and J lost 5, with 8 bases in between.

The chain links TRBV25-1 to TRBJ2-6, with D possibly TRBD2 on 7 matching bases. Deletions cut 4 bases from V and 2 bases from J, with 12 bases between. The CDR3 extends over 16 amino acids. Germline values: CDR1 MGHDK, CDR2 SYGVNS. The CDR3 nucleotides are TGTGCCAGCAGTGGTGGGGGGGCAGCTGGGGCCAACGTCCTGACTTTC. As protein: CASSGGGAAGANVLTF.

V is TRBV3-1 and J is TRBJ2-7; D is unclear. With 1 base removed from V and 7 bases from J, the gap between germline ends came to 5 bases. The CDR3 consists of 11 residues. CDR1 and CDR2 from the germline V gene are LGHDT and YNNKEL (reference sequence). The CDR3 reads CASSQGKEQYF. In DNA, the CDR3 is TGTGCCAGCAGCCAAGGCAAAGAGCAGTACTTC.

The chain has TRBV10-3 and TRBJ2-5; D not resolved. The CDR3 loop spans 12 amino acids. Germline V lookup: CDR1 ENHRY, CDR2 SYGVKD. V dropped 4 bases and J dropped 5 bases, with 8 bases sitting between them. CDR3 sequence (DNA): TGTGCCATCAGTGCCCTTGATGAGACCCAGTACTTC. This sequence encodes CAISALDETQYF.

This clonotype has only a few counts. The chain combines TRBV5-1 with TRBJ2-1; TRBD1 might be the D (6 bases). The V and J ends lost 4 bases and 7 bases respectively, with 12 bases between them. This CDR3 comprises 13 residues. Germline CDR1 is SGHRS and CDR2 is YFSETQ. CDR3: CASSLQGVNEQFF. CDR3 DNA: TGCGCCAGCAGCCTACAGGGAGTAAATGAGCAGTTCTTC.

This chain connects TRBV5-6 to TRBJ2-1, with 10 bases that match TRBD2. The CDR3 extends over 17 amino acids. V shed 1 base, J shed 7 bases, and the junction held 11 bases outside the gene matches. CDR1 is SGHDT and CDR2 is YYEEEE in the germline V gene. Here the CDR3 reads CASSLRASGGAWNEQFF. The CDR3 DNA sequence: TGTGCCAGCAGCTTGCGTGCCAGCGGGGGGGCTTGGAATGAGCAGTTCTTC.

The CDR3 protein is CASSKSGTPYNEQFF. CDR3 DNA sequence: TGTGCCAGCAGCAAAAGCGGGACACCCTACAATGAGCAGTTCTTC. V gene TRBV12-3 or TRBV12-4 combines with J gene TRBJ2-1, with D possibly TRBD2 on 7 matching bases. The CDR3 is 15 amino acids. V lost 6 bases and J 2 bases, leaving 14 bases between the germline ends.